This is a list of T cell receptor beta chains from one sample in a study of T cells in localized non-small cell lung cancer. Here immunoSEQ multiplex PCR was the method, and the copy in TCRdb shows in-frame clones only, minus some. The sample carries 15,000 or so clones, about 91% recorded once. This material consisted of peripheral blood, taken before any cancer treatment. These receptors came from a female donor over 55 with stage III squamous cell lung carcinoma. Each CDR3 is given with its conserved first and last residue. D genes are given only for firm matches.

>TRBV15|TRBJ2-5|TRBD1
CATSRDFSFGQGQETQYF
TGTGCCACCAGCAGAGATTTTAGCTTCGGACAGGGGCAAGAGACCCAGTACTTC
>TRBV5-1|TRBJ2-2|.
CASSFSRGAGNTGELFF
TGCGCCAGCAGCTTCTCGCGGGGCGCCGGGAACACCGGGGAGCTGTTTTTT
>TRBV28|TRBJ2-2|.
CASSLYETYTGELFF
TGTGCCAGCAGTTTATATGAGACCTACACCGGGGAGCTGTTTTTT
>TRBV5-1|TRBJ2-7|TRBD1
CASSQPGTDYEQYF
TGCGCCAGCAGCCAGCCCGGGACAGACTACGAGCAGTACTTC
>TRBV7-8|TRBJ2-5|.
CASSPGAGPQETQYF
TGTGCCAGCAGCCCCGGGGCGGGGCCCCAAGAGACCCAGTACTTC
>TRBV11-2|TRBJ2-3|TRBD2
CASSFGTSLGDTQYF
TGTGCCAGCAGCTTTGGGACTAGCCTAGGAGATACGCAGTATTTT
>TRBV5-6|TRBJ2-5|.
CASSSPGTPFDFQETQYF
TGTGCCAGCAGCTCTCCCGGGACACCATTCGACTTCCAAGAGACCCAGTACTTC
>TRBV5-1|TRBJ2-7|.
CASSLAWGVNSYEQYF
TGCGCCAGCAGCTTGGCCTGGGGAGTCAACTCCTACGAGCAGTACTTC
>TRBV4-1|TRBJ2-7|.
CASSQKARDTSYEQYF
TGCGCCAGCAGCCAAAAGGCCCGGGACACCTCCTACGAGCAGTACTTC
>TRBV7-6|TRBJ2-7|.
CASSLAVGADEQYF
TGTGCCAGCAGCTTAGCGGTTGGGGCGGACGAGCAGTACTTC
>TRBV23-1|TRBJ1-6|TRBD1
CASVSGDRDSRGSNSPLHF
TGCGCCAGCGTAAGTGGGGACAGGGATTCACGGGGTAGTAATTCACCCCTCCACTTT
>TRBV29-1|TRBJ1-1|TRBD1
CSTRTGGNTEAFF
TGCAGCACCCGGACAGGCGGGAACACTGAAGCTTTCTTT
>TRBV5-1|TRBJ2-1|.
CASSLVQGGNEQFF
TGCGCCAGCAGCTTGGTGCAGGGGGGCAATGAGCAGTTCTTC